The TCR beta chain under discussion was sequenced for a study of blood T cells in healthy people across ages. A J-beta primer mix and a sample-barcoded 5' primer were used in a second PCR of about 7 to 12 cycles. TCRdb itself ran the 5' RACE reads through MiXCR, one entry per CDR3 protein. The sample holds 600,000 or so distinct CDR3 sequences, about 28% seen once. The CDR3 contains 14 residues. V gave up 4 bases and J gave up 4 bases; unmatched junction bases: 3. Germline V CDR1 and CDR2: LGHDT, YNNKEL (reference sequence). This sequence was found in a woman older than 75 in good health. V is TRBV3-1 and J is TRBJ1-3; 8 bases line up with TRBD1. Material: blood. CDR3 loop: CASSPRDRGNTIYF. CDR3 sequence (DNA): TGTGCCAGCAGCCCACGGGACAGGGGAAACACCATATATTTT.